This TCR beta chain was observed in a study of blood T cell repertoires in COVID-19. Whole-study context: The origin of the acute and convalescent COVID-19 samples was the United States, Italy and Spain. T cells, B-cell-depleted T cells, or PBMCs provided the cDNA or gDNA that served as material.

The Seattle patients joined while their infection was active and were tracked longitudinally afterward. Authors' methods: Amplification with reference gene primers provided the estimates of nucleated cell counts. Sequencing used immunoSEQ multiplex PCR; TCRdb keeps in-frame clones, though not all of them. That table supplies the V and J calls and clone size; D and trimming were determined from the DNA. The table shows fewer than 350,000 clones, with 75% to 95% occurring only once. This CDR3 has 12 amino acids. Germline CDR1 reads MDHEN; CDR2 reads SYDVKM. V was clipped by 3 bases and J by 7 bases, with 7 bases between them.

Sequenced input: peripheral blood. V and J are TRBV28 and TRBJ2-1; D is uncertain. The clonotype originates from a woman aged 25-40 years with COVID-19, enrolled during active disease. The CDR3 coding sequence is TGTGCCAGCAGTTTCCTTACTAATGAGCAGTTCTTC. This codes for CASSFLTNEQFF. The whole variable domain, filled in from reference TRBV28 and TRBJ2-1, reads DVKVTQSSRYLVKRTGEKVFLECVQDMDHENMFWYRQDPGLGLRLIYFSYDVKMKEKGDIPEGYSVSREKKERFSLILESASTNQTSMYLCASSFLTNEQFFGPGTRLTVL.